The next 7 T cell receptor beta chains were all read from a single sample in a study of CD8+CD57+ T cells in acquired aplastic anemia. CD8+CD57+ cell expansion had been shown by flow cytometry in patients chosen for sequencing. According to the study, genomic DNA was the template for TCR beta VDJ and CDR3 profiling. TCRdb reprocessed the reads via MiXCR and lists one record per CDR3 protein. The sample comprises 150,000 to 180,000 distinct CDR3 sequences, roughly 54% of which are singletons, and around 12% rests with the top ten. Sequenced sample: sorted CD4+, CD8+, or CD8+CD57+ T cells (not recorded which) from PBMCs. The origin of the receptors is a human donor with aplastic anemia.

J is TRBJ1-1 and V is TRBV19; D uncertain. This CDR3 is built from 13 residues. Germline-derived CDR1 and CDR2 are LNHDA and SQIVND (reference sequence). V lost 0 bases, J lost 1 base, and 3 bases lay in between. The CDR3, as DNA: TGTGCCAGTAGTATAGAAAGGAACACTGAAGCTTTCTTT. Its translation is CASSIERNTEAFF.

As DNA, the CDR3 is TGTGCCAGCAGCGACCCGGGGTTAGGGGGAGAAGCTTTCTTT. Translation: CASSDPGLGGEAFF. The chain couples TRBV9 to TRBJ1-1, with D possibly matching TRBD1 (6 bases). CDR1 SGDLS and CDR2 YYNGEE come from the germline V gene. V gave up 3 bases and J gave up 8 bases, with 17 bases separating them. The CDR3 consists of 14 residues.

V is TRBV20-1 and J is TRBJ2-1; D is undetermined. The CDR3 extends over 8 amino acids. Germline loops: CDR1 DFQATT, CDR2 SNEGSKA (reference sequence). Between the trimmed V and J ends, which lost 1 base and 15 bases, there was a span of 4 bases. Written as DNA, the CDR3 is TGCAGTGCTAGAGCGGGGTTCTTC. Its translation is CSARAGFF.

This clonotype showed up many times. The chain employs TRBV9 and TRBJ2-1; D remains unclear. This CDR3 region has 13 residues. Germline values: CDR1 SGDLS, CDR2 YYNGEE. V lost 0 bases, J lost 5 bases, and 6 bases lay in between. This CDR3 reads CASSVEAHNEQFF. The CDR3 region has the DNA TGTGCCAGCAGCGTAGAGGCCCACAATGAGCAGTTCTTC.

This clonotype was counted only a few times. The rearrangement uses TRBV10-3 and TRBJ1-2; D ambiguous. Per germline, CDR1 ENHRY and CDR2 SYGVKD. CDR3 length: 14 amino acids. V lost 4 bases and J 2 bases, leaving 11 bases between the germline ends. This CDR3 reads CAISALGRNYGYTF. The CDR3 DNA is TGTGCCATCAGTGCCCTCGGCAGAAACTATGGCTACACCTTC.

The rearrangement joins TRBV5-1 to TRBJ2-7, with D hard to call. Trimming left V 4 bases short and J 5 bases short, with 10 bases between. The CDR3 runs to 12 residues. Germline loops: CDR1 SGHRS, CDR2 YFSETQ. CDR3 in DNA: TGCGCCAGCAGCGGTGCATCCAACGAGCAGTACTTC. Its translation: CASSGASNEQYF.

This clonotype came up a few times. The rearrangement joins TRBV15 to TRBJ2-2; D not certain. The V end lost 5 bases, the J end lost 8 bases, and 9 bases lay between the germline ends. The CDR3 covers 12 residues. The germline gives CDR1 LNHNV, CDR2 YYDKDF (reference sequence). DNA of the CDR3: TGTGCCACCAGCTCGTACTTAGGGGAGCTGTTTTTT. Residues: CATSSYLGELFF.